These 31 T cell receptor beta chains came from one sample sequenced in a study of blood T cell repertoires in COVID-19. Method: immunoSEQ multiplex PCR; TCRdb's copy keeps in-frame clones and lacks some. Here the sample spans 210,000 or so clones, around 80% being singletons. Sequencing used peripheral blood. All receptors derive from a man aged 50 or older with active or convalescent COVID-19.

The chain carries TRBV11-3 and TRBJ2-1; TRBD2 matches at 14 bases. CDR1 is SGHNT, CDR2 YENEEA, per germline. With V trimmed by 1 base and J by 5 bases, 1 base remained unmatched. There are 16 residues in the CDR3. CDR3 region: CASSLGTSGRNNEQFF. CDR3 DNA sequence: TGTGCCAGCAGCTTAGGGACTAGCGGGAGGAACAATGAGCAGTTCTTC.

The V and J genes are TRBV24-1 and TRBJ2-5; 9 bases fit TRBD1. Per the germline V gene, CDR1 is KGHDR and CDR2 is SFDVKD. The J segment lost 4 bases and the V segment lost 4 bases, leaving 9 bases of the junction unmatched. The CDR3 runs 16 residues. CDR3 residues: CATSEPTGGTGETQYF. DNA of the CDR3: TGTGCCACCAGTGAGCCGACAGGGGGAACGGGAGAGACCCAGTACTTC.

The chain combines TRBV7-3 with TRBJ2-5; 9 positions match TRBD1. The germline CDR1 and CDR2 sequences are SGHTA and FQGTGA. CDR3 length equals 15 residues. Unmatched junction bases numbered 5, after V lost 1 base and J lost 5 bases. CDR3: CASSLMGQGSETQYF. CDR3 bases: TGTGCCAGCAGCTTAATGGGACAGGGTAGCGAGACCCAGTACTTC.

The chain combines TRBV11-3 with TRBJ2-1; D remains ambiguous. Trimming pared 0 bases from V and 5 bases from J, leaving 17 bases between. This CDR3 has 17 amino acids. Germline CDR1 reads SGHNT; CDR2 reads YENEEA. The CDR3 coding sequence is TGTGCCAGCAGCTTAGATCTTCTTAACCTAGTCCACAATGAGCAGTTCTTC. Translating it yields CASSLDLLNLVHNEQFF.

The chain uses TRBV4-1 and TRBJ1-5; 10 bases line up with TRBD1. The CDR3 covers 18 residues. V shed 1 base and J 6 bases; nucleotides not matched to a gene: 12. Per germline, CDR1 MGHRA and CDR2 YSYEKL. The CDR3 DNA sequence: TGCGCCAGCAGCCAAGGGGGGTCCGGACAGGGGGTAACTCAGCCCCAGCATTTT. Its protein product is CASSQGGSGQGVTQPQHF.

This chain links TRBV7-8 with TRBJ2-7; no reliable D call. Trimming shortened V by 5 bases and J by 1 base, and 9 bases separated the two germline ends. This CDR3 contains 13 residues. Germline V gene data show CDR1 as SGHVS and CDR2 as FQNEAQ. The CDR3 spells CASSQAESYEQYF. The CDR3 DNA is TGTGCCAGCAGCCAGGCGGAGTCCTACGAGCAGTACTTC. The whole variable domain, filled in from reference TRBV7-8 and TRBJ2-7, reads GAGVSQSPRYKVAKRGQDVALRCDPISGHVSLFWYQQALGQGPEFLTYFQNEAQLDKSGLPSDRFFAERPEGSVSTLKIQRTQQEDSAVYLCASSQAESYEQYFGPGTRLTVT.

This clone was picked up one time. The chain uses TRBV7-3 and TRBJ2-1; TRBD1 is a possible D gene (6 bases). CDR1 and CDR2 from the germline V gene are SGHTA and FQGTGA. The V end lost 2 bases, the J end lost 8 bases, and 10 bases lay between the germline ends. The CDR3 is 13 amino acids. The CDR3 coding sequence is TGTGCCAGCAGCTTATCAGCAGGGGATGAGCAGTTCTTC. Protein: CASSLSAGDEQFF.

The chain links TRBV14 to TRBJ1-1; the D is unclear. V shed 4 bases and J shed 4 bases, with 10 bases lying between them. The CDR3 is made up of 13 amino acids. Germline lookup yields CDR1 SGHDN and CDR2 FVKESK. As DNA, the CDR3 is TGTGCCAGCAGCCTCACTAAGGTCACTGAAGCTTTCTTT. Translated, it gives CASSLTKVTEAFF.

This chain uses TRBV7-9 with TRBJ1-3; TRBD1 matches 9 bases. V dropped 4 bases and J dropped 7; count of bases not matched to a gene: 5. The CDR3 extends over 14 amino acids. Germline lookup yields CDR1 SEHNR and CDR2 FQNEAQ (reference sequence). CDR3 DNA: TGTGCCAGCAGCTGGGGACAGGGTCCGAACACCATATATTTT. Translating gives CASSWGQGPNTIYF.

This chain connects TRBV5-1 to TRBJ2-5, with D possibly being TRBD1 (5 bases). Per the germline V gene, CDR1 is SGHRS and CDR2 is YFSETQ. V was clipped by 0 bases and J by 5 bases, with 14 bases between them. The CDR3 has 15 residues. The CDR3 sequence: CASSLALRVGETQYF. Here the CDR3 DNA reads TGCGCCAGCAGCTTGGCCCTCAGGGTGGGGGAGACCCAGTACTTC.

The V call is TRBV10-3, the J call TRBJ1-3, with a tentative D call TRBD1 (5 bases). V lost 6 bases, J lost 0 bases, and 9 bases lay in between. Germline CDR1 is ENHRY and CDR2 is SYGVKD. The CDR3 runs 14 residues. CDR3 region: CAISSTVSGNTIYF. DNA for the CDR3: TGTGCCATCAGCTCGACAGTCTCTGGAAACACCATATATTTT.

This clone was detected once. The chain recombines TRBV21-1 with TRBJ2-5; the D call in the table, TRBD2, was not verified against the DNA. TRBV21-1 is an annotated pseudogene. The CDR3 consists of 14 residues. The CDR3 bases are TGTGCCAGCAGCAAAGTTGAGGGTACGGAGACCCAGTACTTC. This gives the protein CASSKVEGTETQYF.

The CDR3 loop is CSVGGRPDYNEQFF. DNA of the CDR3: TGCAGCGTTGGAGGGAGGCCAGACTACAATGAGCAGTTCTTC. The rearrangement joins TRBV29-1 to TRBJ2-1; tentatively, D is TRBD2 (6 bases). This CDR3 comprises 14 residues. Germline-derived CDR1 and CDR2 are SQVTM and ANQGSEA. Trimming left V 4 bases short and J 3 bases short, with 13 bases between.

This clone appeared a few times. The chain employs TRBV11-2 and TRBJ1-3, with TRBD1 matching 8 bases. V lost 5 bases to trimming and J lost 0 bases; unmatched junction nucleotides: 6. The germline V gene encodes CDR1 SGHAT and CDR2 FQNNGV. This CDR3 region has 16 residues. The CDR3 sequence: CASSRGTGSSGNTIYF. CDR3 DNA sequence: TGTGCCAGCAGCAGAGGGACAGGATCCTCTGGAAACACCATATATTTT.

As regards this clone: Its ends do not fully match the called genes, so a read error is possible. V usage is TRBV3-1 (or the pseudogene TRBV3-2) and J usage is TRBJ2-1, with TRBD2 identical over 9 bases. CDR1 and CDR2 from the germline V gene are LGHDT and YNNKEL (reference sequence). The CDR3 spans 17 residues. CDR3 DNA: TGTGCCAGCAGCCAAGTAGGTCGCGGGGGGGCCTATAATGAGCAGTTCTTC. It is translated as CASSQVGRGGAYNEQFF.

In regard to this clone: One junction end disagrees with the germline gene, perhaps due to a read error. The V gene is TRBV7-7, the J gene TRBJ2-4; D ambiguous. The CDR3 length is 17 residues. Germline lookup yields CDR1 SSHAT and CDR2 FNYEAQ (reference sequence). The CDR3: CASSLLRPHVAKNIQYF. The CDR3 DNA reads as TGTGCTAGCAGCTTATTGCGGCCGCACGTAGCCAAAAACATTCAGTACTTC.

In its sample, this clone was seen once. This rearrangement joins TRBV30 to TRBJ2-7, with a tentative D call TRBD1 (5 bases). Germline V gives CDR1 GTSNPN, CDR2 SVGIG (reference sequence). The CDR3 is made up of 11 amino acids. V lost 1 base and J 4 bases, leaving 5 bases between the germline ends. In DNA form, the CDR3 reads TGTGCCTGGAGTGGACAGTACGAGCAGTACTTC. It translates to CAWSGQYEQYF.

The chain carries TRBV2 and TRBJ1-5, with D possibly matching TRBD1 (5 bases). The CDR3 sequence is 15 residues long. V lost 4 bases to trimming and J lost 0 bases, with 10 bases between them. Germline V lookup: CDR1 SNHLY, CDR2 FYNNEI. The CDR3 DNA reads TGTGCCAGCAGTGGACGGACACCTAGCAATCAGCCCCAGCATTTT. Its protein product is CASSGRTPSNQPQHF.

The chain joins TRBV29-1 to TRBJ2-7; 10 bases are a match to TRBD1. Germline V gives CDR1 SQVTM, CDR2 ANQGSEA. This CDR3 contains 14 residues. V shed 3 bases, J shed 7 bases, and the junction held 9 bases outside the gene matches. The DNA for the CDR3 is TGCAGCGTTGATACTGGACAGGGGGTGATGGAGCAGTACTTC. The encoded protein is CSVDTGQGVMEQYF.

V is TRBV25-1 and J is TRBJ1-1, with no clear D. Germline CDR1 MGHDK, CDR2 SYGVNS. CDR3 length: 14 residues. Trimming pared 6 bases from V and 1 base from J, leaving 12 bases between. The CDR3, as DNA: TGTGCCAGCAGAAAAACAGCTACGAACACTGAAGCTTTCTTT. This translates into CASRKTATNTEAFF.

This clone was counted only a few times. V is TRBV4-3 and J is TRBJ1-1, with D possibly TRBD1 on 6 matching bases. Trimming took off 4 bases at V and 0 bases at J, with 12 bases between the two ends. Germline V gene data show CDR1 as LGHNA and CDR2 as YSLEER. The CDR3 length is 15 residues. CDR3 protein: CASSRAGHLNTEAFF. The DNA of the CDR3 is TGCGCCAGCAGCCGAGCGGGACACTTGAACACTGAAGCTTTCTTT.

The V and J genes are TRBV19 and TRBJ2-7; 7 bases are shared with TRBD1. This CDR3 contains 13 residues. J was trimmed by 13 bases and V by 6 bases; bases with no gene match: 15. The germline gives CDR1 LNHDA, CDR2 SQIVND (reference sequence). CDR3 sequence: CASRRQGDDPPYF. CDR3 sequence (DNA): TGTGCCAGTAGGCGACAGGGTGACGACCCCCCATACTTC.

V and J are TRBV9 and TRBJ2-1; 9 nucleotides agree with TRBD2. With V trimmed by 0 bases and J by 3 bases, 7 bases remained unmatched. From germline, CDR1 is SGDLS and CDR2 YYNGEE. The CDR3 length is 17 residues. As DNA, the CDR3 is TGTGCCAGCAGCGTAGGCTTCCTAGCGGGGCACTACAATGAGCAGTTCTTC. Translation gives CASSVGFLAGHYNEQFF.

The rearrangement links TRBV12-5 to TRBJ1-2; perhaps TRBD1 as D (6 bases). The CDR3 runs 20 residues. Per germline, CDR1 LGHNT and CDR2 FRNRAP. Trimming shortened V by 6 bases and J by 2 bases, and 31 bases separated the two germline ends. CDR3 in amino acids: CASGRPPGQSPSNTNYGYTF. DNA for the CDR3: TGTGCTAGTGGCCGCCCCCCGGGACAATCGCCGAGCAACACAAACTATGGCTACACCTTC.

CDR3 DNA sequence: TGTGCCAGCAGCGACCGGGTTGGGGGGAATGAGCAGTTCTTC. Translation: CASSDRVGGNEQFF. The chain recombines TRBV6-5 with TRBJ2-1, with D tentatively TRBD2 (6 bases). V was pared by 6 bases and J by 7 bases, with 16 bases between. The CDR3 has 14 amino acids. Germline CDR1 and CDR2: MNHEY and SVGAGI.

This clone was seen once. The V and J genes are TRBV2 and TRBJ1-2; 9 bases map to TRBD1. Germline V gives CDR1 SNHLY, CDR2 FYNNEI. CDR3 length equals 12 residues. With 5 bases clipped from V and 8 bases from J, the junction kept 3 bases outside the gene matches. CDR3 DNA: TGTGCCAGCAGTAGACAGGGGGTGGGCTACACCTTC. Translation gives CASSRQGVGYTF. Filled out from reference TRBV2 and TRBJ1-2, the complete variable domain reads EPEVTQTPSHQVTQMGQEVILRCVPISNHLYFYWYRQILGQKVEFLVSFYNNEISEKSEIFDDQFSVERPDGSNFTLKIRSTKLEDSAMYFCASSRQGVGYTFGSGTRLTVV.

V and J are TRBV29-1 and TRBJ1-2, with TRBD1 as a possible D gene (6 bases). V gave up 2 bases and J gave up 8 bases, with 12 bases separating them. This CDR3 contains 12 residues. Germline V gives CDR1 SQVTM, CDR2 ANQGSEA. CDR3 protein: CSVERTAMGYTF. DNA of the CDR3: TGCAGCGTTGAACGGACAGCAATGGGCTACACCTTC.

This chain's CDR3 is CASSRDTQETQYF. The CDR3 DNA is TGTGCCAGTTCCCGGGACACCCAAGAGACCCAGTACTTC. The chain carries TRBV2 and TRBJ2-5; D might be TRBD1 (6 bases). Germline V lookup: CDR1 SNHLY, CDR2 FYNNEI. V lost 9 bases and J 1 base, leaving 12 bases between the germline ends. The CDR3 is 13 amino acids.

The genes are TRBV7-9 and TRBJ2-1, with 9 bases identical to TRBD2. V shed 1 base and J 9 bases; nucleotides not matched to a gene: 16. Germline loops: CDR1 SEHNR, CDR2 FQNEAQ (reference sequence). This CDR3 has 18 residues. The CDR3 sequence is CASSLDHLLAGAPGEQFF. The CDR3 nucleotides read TGTGCCAGCAGCTTAGACCACCTATTAGCGGGGGCGCCCGGTGAGCAGTTCTTC. Complete variable domain (other parts from reference TRBV7-9 and TRBJ2-1): DTGVSQNPRHKITKRGQNVTFRCDPISEHNRLYWYRQTLGQGPEFLTYFQNEAQLEKSRLLSDRFSAERPKGSFSTLEIQRTEQGDSAMYLCASSLDHLLAGAPGEQFFGPGTRLTVL.

The V gene is TRBV11-2, the J gene TRBJ1-6; D uncertain. Trimming cost V 1 base and J 8 bases, with 6 bases left between them. Germline assignment: CDR1 SGHAT and CDR2 FQNNGV. The CDR3 totals 13 residues. CDR3 DNA: TGTGCCAGCAGCTTAGTGGAGCATTCACCCCTCCACTTT. Translation: CASSLVEHSPLHF.

The rearrangement links TRBV28 to TRBJ2-7, with D possibly TRBD2 on 5 matching bases. This CDR3 has 13 amino acids. Germline CDR1 and CDR2: MDHEN and SYDVKM. V dropped 6 bases and J dropped 2 bases, with 11 bases sitting between them. CDR3 amino acids: CASRREKPYEQYF. The CDR3 DNA reads TGTGCCAGCAGGAGGGAGAAGCCCTACGAGCAGTACTTC.